Here is one T cell receptor (beta chain) with its context. The source of the sample is a study of graft-versus-host responses after intestinal transplantation. Overall study results and limits: Present in recipient marrow, GvH clones included some that appeared first in ileum or blood.

Germline V gene lookup returns CDR1 SGHNT and CDR2 YYREEE (reference sequence). CDR3 size: 15 residues. With V trimmed by 4 bases and J by 8 bases, 10 bases remained unmatched. Responders labeled with CFSE (roughly 200,000) were plated with roughly 200,000 irradiated, violet-dye-labeled stimulators. Libraries were prepared by immunoSEQ multiplex PCR; TCRdb keeps only in-frame clonotypes and omits some of them. The table shows about 14,000 clones, with roughly two fifths occurring only once. This chain connects TRBV5-4 to TRBJ2-1, with TRBD2 identical over 9 bases. Sequenced here: alloreactive CD8+ T cells from a mixed lymphocyte reaction culture, sampled before intestinal transplant. As to subset: CFSE-low proliferating T cells sorted from approximately 6-day pre-transplant mixed lymphocyte reaction (GvH or HvG direction). The sequence was obtained from a human patient who received an intestinal transplant. The CDR3 coding sequence is TGTGCCAGCAGCCTACAGCGGGAGGTATTCTATGAGCAGTTCTTC. This translates into CASSLQREVFYEQFF. Combining the CDR3 with reference TRBV5-4 and TRBJ2-1 gives the whole variable domain ETGVTQSPTHLIKTRGQQVTLRCSSQSGHNTVSWYQQALGQGPQFIFQYYREEENGRGNFPPRFSGLQFPNYSSELNVNALELDDSALYLCASSLQREVFYEQFFGPGTRLTVL.